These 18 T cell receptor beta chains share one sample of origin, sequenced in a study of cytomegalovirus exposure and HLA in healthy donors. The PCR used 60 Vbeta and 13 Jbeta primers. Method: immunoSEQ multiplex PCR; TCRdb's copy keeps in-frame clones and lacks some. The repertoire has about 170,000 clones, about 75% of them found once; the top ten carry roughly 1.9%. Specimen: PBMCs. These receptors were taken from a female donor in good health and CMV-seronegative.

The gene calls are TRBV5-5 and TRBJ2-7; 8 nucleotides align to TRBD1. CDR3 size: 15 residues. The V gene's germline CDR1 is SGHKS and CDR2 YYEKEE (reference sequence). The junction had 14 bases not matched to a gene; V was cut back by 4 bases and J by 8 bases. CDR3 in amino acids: CASSIGTGALPQQYF. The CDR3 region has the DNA TGTGCCAGCAGCATCGGGACAGGCGCTCTACCTCAGCAGTACTTC.

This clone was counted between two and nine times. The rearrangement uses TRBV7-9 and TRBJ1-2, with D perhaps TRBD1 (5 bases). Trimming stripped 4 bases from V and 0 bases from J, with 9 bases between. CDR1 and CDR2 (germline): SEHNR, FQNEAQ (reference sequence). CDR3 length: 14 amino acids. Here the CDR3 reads CASSYGHSNYGYTF. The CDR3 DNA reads TGTGCCAGCAGCTATGGACATTCTAACTATGGCTACACCTTC.

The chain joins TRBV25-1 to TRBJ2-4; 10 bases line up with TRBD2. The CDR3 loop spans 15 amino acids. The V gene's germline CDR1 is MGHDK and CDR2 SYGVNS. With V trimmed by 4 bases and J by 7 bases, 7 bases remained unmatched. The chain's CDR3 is CASSAGLAVGNIQYF. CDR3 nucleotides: TGTGCCAGCAGTGCCGGACTAGCGGTTGGGAACATTCAGTACTTC.

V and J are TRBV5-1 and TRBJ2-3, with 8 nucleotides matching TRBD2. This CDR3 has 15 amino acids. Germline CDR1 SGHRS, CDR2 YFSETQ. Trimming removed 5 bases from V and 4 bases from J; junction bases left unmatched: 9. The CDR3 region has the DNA TGCGCCAGCAGGGTAAGCGGGGGAAGAGCAGATACGCAGTATTTT. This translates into CASRVSGGRADTQYF. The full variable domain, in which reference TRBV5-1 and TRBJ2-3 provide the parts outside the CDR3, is KAGVTQTPRYLIKTRGQQVTLSCSPISGHRSVSWYQQTPGQGLQFLFEYFSETQRNKGNFPGRFSGRQFSNSRSEMNVSTLELGDSALYLCASRVSGGRADTQYFGPGTRLTVL.

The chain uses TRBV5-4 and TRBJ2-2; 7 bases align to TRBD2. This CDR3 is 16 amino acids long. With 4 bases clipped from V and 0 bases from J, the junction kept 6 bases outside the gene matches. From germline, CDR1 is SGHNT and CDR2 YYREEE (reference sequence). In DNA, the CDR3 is TGTGCCAGCAGCCTTGGACTAGAAACGAACACCGGGGAGCTGTTTTTT. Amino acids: CASSLGLETNTGELFF.

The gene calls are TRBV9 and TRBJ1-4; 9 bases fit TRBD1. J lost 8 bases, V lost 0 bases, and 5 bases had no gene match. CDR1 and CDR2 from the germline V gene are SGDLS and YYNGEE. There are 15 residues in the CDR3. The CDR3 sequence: CASSVDGTGLEKLFF. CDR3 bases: TGTGCCAGCAGCGTAGACGGGACAGGGCTAGAAAAACTGTTTTTT.

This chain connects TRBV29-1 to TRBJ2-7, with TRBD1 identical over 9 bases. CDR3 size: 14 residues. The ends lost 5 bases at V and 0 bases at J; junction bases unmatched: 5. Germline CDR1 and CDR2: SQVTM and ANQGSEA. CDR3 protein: CSVLGQGNSYEQYF. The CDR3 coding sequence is TGCAGCGTTCTGGGACAGGGAAACTCCTACGAGCAGTACTTC.

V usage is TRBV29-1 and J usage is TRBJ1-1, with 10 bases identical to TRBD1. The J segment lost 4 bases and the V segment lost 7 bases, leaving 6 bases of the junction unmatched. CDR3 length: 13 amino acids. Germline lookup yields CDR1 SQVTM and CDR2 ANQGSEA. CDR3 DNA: TGCAGCGCAGAGACAGGGGGCGGCACTGAAGCTTTCTTT. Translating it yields CSAETGGGTEAFF.

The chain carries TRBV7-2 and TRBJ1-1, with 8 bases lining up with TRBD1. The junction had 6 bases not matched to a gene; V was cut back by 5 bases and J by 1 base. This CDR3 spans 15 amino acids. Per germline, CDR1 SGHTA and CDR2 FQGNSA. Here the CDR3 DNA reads TGTGCCAGCAGCGCCTTTGGGACAGGGAACACTGAAGCTTTCTTT. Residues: CASSAFGTGNTEAFF. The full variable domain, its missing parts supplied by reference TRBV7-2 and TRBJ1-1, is GAGVSQSPSNKVTEKGKDVELRCDPISGHTALYWYRQSLGQGLEFLIYFQGNSAPDKSGLPSDRFSAERTGGSVSTLTIQRTQQEDSAVYLCASSAFGTGNTEAFFGQGTRLTVV.

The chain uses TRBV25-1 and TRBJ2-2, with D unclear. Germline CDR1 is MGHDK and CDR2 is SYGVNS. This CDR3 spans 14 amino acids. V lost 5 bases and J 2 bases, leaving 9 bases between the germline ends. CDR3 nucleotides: TGTGCCAGCAGTTCACTGCAAAACACCGGGGAGCTGTTTTTT. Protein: CASSSLQNTGELFF.

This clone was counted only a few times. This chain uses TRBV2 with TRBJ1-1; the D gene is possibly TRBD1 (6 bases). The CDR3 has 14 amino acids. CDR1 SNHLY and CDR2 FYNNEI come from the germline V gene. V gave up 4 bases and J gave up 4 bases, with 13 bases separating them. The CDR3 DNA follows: TGTGCCAGCAGTGCAAGGGGGTTGGTCACTGAAGCTTTCTTT. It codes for CASSARGLVTEAFF.

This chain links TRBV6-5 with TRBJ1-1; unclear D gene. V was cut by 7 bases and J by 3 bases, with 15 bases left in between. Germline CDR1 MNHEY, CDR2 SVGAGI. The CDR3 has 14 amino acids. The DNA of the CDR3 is TGTGCCAGCACCCGGAGGGATAGGGACACTGAAGCTTTCTTT. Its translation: CASTRRDRDTEAFF.

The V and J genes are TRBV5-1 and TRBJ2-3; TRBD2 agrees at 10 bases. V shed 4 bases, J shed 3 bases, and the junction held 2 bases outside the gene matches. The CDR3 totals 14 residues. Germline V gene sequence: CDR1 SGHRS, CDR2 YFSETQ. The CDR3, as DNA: TGCGCCAGCAGCGGTAGCGGGAGGACAGATACGCAGTATTTT. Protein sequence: CASSGSGRTDTQYF.

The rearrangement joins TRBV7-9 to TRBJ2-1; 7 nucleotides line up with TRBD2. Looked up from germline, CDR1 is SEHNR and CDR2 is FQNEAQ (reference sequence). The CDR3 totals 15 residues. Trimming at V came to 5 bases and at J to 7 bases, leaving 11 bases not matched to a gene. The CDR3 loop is CASSHSRGEVNEQFF. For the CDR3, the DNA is TGTGCCAGCAGCCACAGTCGGGGGGAGGTAAATGAGCAGTTCTTC. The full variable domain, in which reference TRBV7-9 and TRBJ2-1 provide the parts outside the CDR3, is DTGVSQNPRHKITKRGQNVTFRCDPISEHNRLYWYRQTLGQGPEFLTYFQNEAQLEKSRLLSDRFSAERPKGSFSTLEIQRTEQGDSAMYLCASSHSRGEVNEQFFGPGTRLTVL.

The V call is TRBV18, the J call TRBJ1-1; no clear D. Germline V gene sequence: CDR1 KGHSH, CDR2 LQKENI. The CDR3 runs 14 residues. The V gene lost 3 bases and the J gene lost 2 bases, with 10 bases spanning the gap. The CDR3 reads CASSPSGFNTEAFF. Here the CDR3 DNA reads TGTGCCAGCTCACCCTCGGGATTTAACACTGAAGCTTTCTTT.

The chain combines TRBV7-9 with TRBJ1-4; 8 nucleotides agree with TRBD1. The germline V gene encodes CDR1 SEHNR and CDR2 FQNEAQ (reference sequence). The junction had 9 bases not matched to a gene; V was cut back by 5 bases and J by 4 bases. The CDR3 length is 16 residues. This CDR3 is CASSPQRTGSNEKLFF. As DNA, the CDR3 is TGTGCCAGCAGCCCCCAAAGGACAGGGAGTAATGAAAAACTGTTTTTT.

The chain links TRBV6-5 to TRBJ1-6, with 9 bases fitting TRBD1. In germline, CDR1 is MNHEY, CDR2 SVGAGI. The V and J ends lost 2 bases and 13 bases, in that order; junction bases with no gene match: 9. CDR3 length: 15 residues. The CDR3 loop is CASSYEGTGISPLHF. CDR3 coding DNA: TGTGCCAGCAGTTACGAGGGGACAGGGATTTCCCCCCTCCACTTT.

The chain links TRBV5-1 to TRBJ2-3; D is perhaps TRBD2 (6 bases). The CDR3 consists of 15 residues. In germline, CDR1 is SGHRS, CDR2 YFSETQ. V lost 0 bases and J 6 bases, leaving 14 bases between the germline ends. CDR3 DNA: TGCGCCAGCAGCTTGGAGGGGCGCGGGACCGATACGCAGTATTTT. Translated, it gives CASSLEGRGTDTQYF.